The 21 T cell receptor beta chains below all came from one sample that was sequenced in a study of response to subunit inactivated influenza vaccine. A single record per CDR3 protein comes from TCRdb applying MiXCR to the RT-PCR reads. The sample carries 540,000 or so distinct CDR3 sequences, 10% to 15% recorded once. This material consisted of PBMCs from blood, taken 45 days after vaccination. These receptors were taken from a man aged 45 to 65 who received an inactivated influenza vaccine.

This clonotype was counted only a few times. V usage is TRBV11-2 and J usage is TRBJ2-1, with D tentatively TRBD1 or TRBD2 (7 bases each). From germline, CDR1 is SGHAT and CDR2 FQNNGV. V dropped 6 bases and J dropped 3 bases, with 27 bases sitting between them. There are 19 residues in the CDR3. CDR3 protein: CASSTPTGTRENNYNEQFF. CDR3 nucleotide sequence: TGTGCCAGCAGTACCCCGACAGGGACGCGGGAGAATAACTACAATGAGCAGTTCTTC. The variable domain in full, with the rest retrieved from reference TRBV11-2 and TRBJ2-1, is EAGVAQSPRYKIIEKRQSVAFWCNPISGHATLYWYQQILGQGPKLLIQFQNNGVVDDSQLPKDRFSAERLKGVDSTLKIQPAKLEDSAVYLCASSTPTGTRENNYNEQFFGPGTRLTVL.

The V gene is TRBV5-6, the J gene TRBJ2-3, with a weak D call TRBD1 (6 bases). Trimming took 5 bases from V and 0 from J, leaving 13 bases between them. CDR1 and CDR2 (germline): SGHDT, YYEEEE. This CDR3 comprises 15 residues. In nucleotides, the CDR3 is TGTGCCAGCAGAGCCGGACAGTTTAGCACAGATACGCAGTATTTT. This translates into CASRAGQFSTDTQYF.

Many counts were recorded for this clonotype. The chain uses TRBV12-3 or TRBV12-4 and TRBJ2-5; 9 bases match TRBD1. This CDR3 is built from 16 residues. Losses at the gene ends were 1 base for V and 3 bases for J; bases not matched to a gene: 6. CDR3 residues: CASSLESGTGKETQYF. The CDR3 nucleotides read TGTGCCAGCAGTTTAGAGTCTGGGACAGGGAAAGAGACCCAGTACTTC.

This clonotype showed up many times. The chain uses TRBV20-1 and TRBJ2-5, with TRBD2 matching over 9 bases. CDR1 and CDR2 from the germline V gene are DFQATT and SNEGSKA (reference sequence). The junction had 10 bases not matched to a gene; V was cut back by 3 bases and J by 5 bases. The CDR3 consists of 15 residues. CDR3 coding DNA: TGCAGTGCTAGGGGTGCTAGCGGGATCTTGGAGACCCAGTACTTC. Amino acids: CSARGASGILETQYF.

This clonotype was seen a few times. The V call is TRBV5-1, the J call TRBJ2-7; D might be TRBD1 or TRBD2, each matching 5 bases. The CDR3 has 14 residues. Germline-derived CDR1 and CDR2 are SGHRS and YFSETQ. V lost 4 bases and J lost 1, with 12 bases in between. CDR3 sequence: CASSNTGRSYEQYF. The CDR3 DNA reads as TGCGCCAGCAGCAACACGGGACGGTCCTACGAGCAGTACTTC.

J is TRBJ2-1 and V is TRBV30; D unclear. The CDR3 runs 12 residues. Trimming left V 1 base short and J 3 bases short, with 4 bases between. Germline CDR1 and CDR2: GTSNPN and SVGIG (reference sequence). The CDR3 nucleotides read TGTGCCTGGAGTGGGGACTACAATGAGCAGTTCTTC. Its protein is CAWSGDYNEQFF.

This rearrangement joins TRBV7-2 to TRBJ2-3, with 7 bases aligning to TRBD2. Germline V gives CDR1 SGHTA, CDR2 FQGNSA. This CDR3 contains 15 residues. With V trimmed by 6 bases and J by 4 bases, 10 bases remained unmatched. CDR3 protein: CASRVMGEGPDTQYF. The CDR3 nucleotides are TGTGCCAGCAGGGTGATGGGGGAGGGACCAGATACGCAGTATTTT.

In its sample, this clonotype was seen a few times. The CDR3 region has the DNA TGTGCCAGCAGCACTTGGGGGACACAAGAGACCCAGTACTTC. Protein: CASSTWGTQETQYF. The V and J genes are TRBV6-2 or TRBV6-3 and TRBJ2-5, with a tentative D call TRBD1 (6 bases). Trimming removed 6 bases at V and 2 bases at J, with 13 bases between. There are 14 residues in the CDR3. The germline V gene encodes CDR1 MNHEY and CDR2 SVGEGT.

The V call is TRBV7-2, the J call TRBJ2-3; D is undetermined. Germline-derived CDR1 and CDR2 are SGHTA and FQGNSA. The CDR3 covers 15 residues. Between the trimmed V and J ends, which lost 3 bases and 2 bases, there was a span of 12 bases. CDR3 sequence: CASSFFRLTTDTQYF. Here the CDR3 DNA reads TGTGCCAGCAGCTTTTTCCGGCTAACCACAGATACGCAGTATTTT.

This chain connects TRBV29-1 to TRBJ1-2, with TRBD1 as a possible D gene (5 bases). This CDR3 contains 14 residues. Trimming removed 0 bases at V and 4 bases at J, with 12 bases between. CDR1 is SQVTM and CDR2 is ANQGSEA in the germline V gene. The CDR3 region has the DNA TGCAGCGTTGAAGACCGGGACCACGGCTATGGCTACACCTTC. Its translation: CSVEDRDHGYGYTF.

This clonotype was observed at least ten times. V is TRBV29-1 and J is TRBJ2-7; D is undetermined. Germline values: CDR1 SQVTM, CDR2 ANQGSEA. The CDR3 extends over 12 amino acids. Trimming removed 4 bases from V and 1 base from J, with 8 bases in between. The chain's CDR3 is CSVGAPSYEQYF. The CDR3 bases are TGCAGCGTTGGAGCCCCGTCCTACGAGCAGTACTTC.

This clonotype was observed a handful of times. The J gene is TRBJ2-6, the V gene TRBV27; D is tentatively TRBD1 or TRBD2 (5 bases each). Germline CDR1 reads MNHEY; CDR2 reads SMNVEV (reference sequence). V lost 10 bases and J lost 0, with 13 bases in between. This CDR3 is built from 15 residues. CDR3 in DNA: TGTGCCACCAGCCTGGGGGTCTCTGGGGCCAACGTCCTGACTTTC. Encoded protein: CATSLGVSGANVLTF.

The chain has TRBV7-8 and TRBJ2-1, with TRBD1 matching over 9 bases. Germline loops: CDR1 SGHVS, CDR2 FQNEAQ. This CDR3 has 16 residues. Trimming cost V 5 bases and J 4 bases; bases outside gene matches: 9. This CDR3 reads CASSQNRDRAYNEQFF. CDR3 DNA: TGTGCCAGCAGCCAAAACCGGGACAGGGCTTACAATGAGCAGTTCTTC.

Many counts were recorded for this clonotype. The CDR3 nucleotides read TGTGCCAGCAGCCGACAGGGCTGGGACTACGAGCAGTACTTC. It codes for CASSRQGWDYEQYF. This chain links TRBV12-3 or TRBV12-4 with TRBJ2-7; TRBD1 matches at 7 bases. V lost 6 bases to trimming and J lost 3 bases; unmatched junction nucleotides: 8. The CDR3 totals 14 residues.

This clonotype turned up a few times. This chain links TRBV28 with TRBJ2-7, with 8 bases fitting TRBD2. J gave up 1 base and V 4 bases, and 9 bases lay outside the gene matches. The CDR3 covers 16 residues. Germline V gene lookup returns CDR1 MDHEN and CDR2 SYDVKM. In DNA form, the CDR3 reads TGTGCCAGCAGTTCCCCAATGGCTAGCGGGTCCTACGAGCAGTACTTC. It yields the protein CASSSPMASGSYEQYF. The full variable domain, completed using reference TRBV28 and TRBJ2-7, is DVKVTQSSRYLVKRTGEKVFLECVQDMDHENMFWYRQDPGLGLRLIYFSYDVKMKEKGDIPEGYSVSREKKERFSLILESASTNQTSMYLCASSSPMASGSYEQYFGPGTRLTVT.

V and J are TRBV5-1 and TRBJ2-7; D ambiguous. The CDR3 loop spans 13 amino acids. V was clipped by 4 bases and J by 2 bases, with 10 bases between them. Germline lookup yields CDR1 SGHRS and CDR2 YFSETQ. The CDR3 loop is CASSHPAAYEQYF. CDR3 DNA: TGCGCCAGCAGCCACCCAGCAGCCTACGAGCAGTACTTC.

This clonotype came up a few times. V gene TRBV4-3 combines with J gene TRBJ2-7; tentatively, D is TRBD1 (5 bases). Germline CDR1 reads LGHNA; CDR2 reads YSLEER. Trimming left V 0 bases short and J 0 bases short, with 9 bases between. The CDR3 length is 15 residues. CDR3 bases: TGCGCCAGCAGCCAAGACAGGACAAGCTCCTACGAGCAGTACTTC. It specifies CASSQDRTSSYEQYF.

In this sample, this clonotype turned up a few times. The V call is TRBV7-9, the J call TRBJ2-3, with a weak D call TRBD2 (6 bases). This CDR3 comprises 16 residues. V was trimmed by 4 bases and J by 2 bases, leaving 16 bases between them. Germline V gives CDR1 SEHNR, CDR2 FQNEAQ (reference sequence). CDR3 DNA: TGTGCCAGCAGCTCTGGGGGAGGATCGACCACAGATACGCAGTATTTT. Translation gives CASSSGGGSTTDTQYF.

Points on this clonotype: This CDR3 fails to terminate in the conserved phenylalanine or tryptophan, so it likely reflects a read error. CDR3 in DNA: TGTGCCAGCAGTAGGGACGGCAGCTCCTACAATGAGCAGTTCATC. This sequence encodes CASSRDGSSYNEQFI. V and J are TRBV6-1 and TRBJ2-1; D tentatively fits TRBD1 or TRBD2 (5 bases each). The CDR3 runs to 15 residues. CDR1 and CDR2 (germline): MNHNS, SASEGT. V lost 5 bases and J 0 bases, leaving 11 bases between the germline ends.

This clonotype was picked up a small number of times. V gene TRBV6-5 combines with J gene TRBJ2-1; D is undetermined. The germline V gene encodes CDR1 MNHEY and CDR2 SVGAGI. The CDR3 length is 17 residues. The V end was cut by 0 bases, the J end by 7 bases, with 19 bases between. The CDR3 bases are TGTGCCAGCAGTTACTCGTCTAGTCCCCCTTCGCGAAATGAGCAGTTCTTC. It translates to CASSYSSSPPSRNEQFF.

The chain recombines TRBV6-2 or TRBV6-3 with TRBJ2-1; TRBD2 aligns across 10 bases. This CDR3 has 13 amino acids. V was clipped by 7 bases and J by 6 bases; unmatched bases: 3. CDR1 and CDR2 from the germline V gene are MNHEY and SVGEGT. DNA of the CDR3: TGTGCCAGCAAACTAGCGGGGAGCAATGAGCAGTTCTTC. This translates into CASKLAGSNEQFF.